These 21 T cell receptor beta chains originate from one sample sequenced in a study of T-cell memory formation after mild COVID-19. TCRdb reprocessed the 5' RACE reads via MiXCR and lists one record per CDR3 protein. Here the sample spans roughly 580,000 distinct CDR3 sequences, over 15% being singletons. Sequencing was carried out using PBMCs or a T cell subset sorted from them (not recorded which). These receptors were collected from an adult woman who had mild COVID-19 (a few samples of this study predate the infection). Cell type and time point are not known.

A few counts support this clonotype. The V gene is TRBV7-9, the J gene TRBJ2-6; 12 bases are shared with TRBD1. The J segment lost 4 bases and the V segment lost 3 bases, leaving 7 bases of the junction unmatched. The CDR3 extends over 18 amino acids. Germline V gives CDR1 SEHNR, CDR2 FQNEAQ (reference sequence). CDR3 in amino acids: CASSFWGQGAKGANVLTF. The DNA for the CDR3 is TGTGCCAGCAGCTTCTGGGGACAGGGGGCGAAAGGGGCCAACGTCCTGACTTTC.

This clonotype was observed a few times. This chain joins TRBV7-8 and TRBJ2-7; 10 bases are a match to TRBD1. The CDR3 covers 15 residues. With 5 bases clipped from V and 3 bases from J, the junction kept 7 bases outside the gene matches. Germline V gene lookup returns CDR1 SGHVS and CDR2 FQNEAQ. The CDR3 protein is CASSVGTGEYYEQYF. CDR3 DNA: TGTGCCAGCAGCGTAGGGACAGGGGAATACTACGAGCAGTACTTC. The whole variable domain, filled in from reference TRBV7-8 and TRBJ2-7, reads GAGVSQSPRYKVAKRGQDVALRCDPISGHVSLFWYQQALGQGPEFLTYFQNEAQLDKSGLPSDRFFAERPEGSVSTLKIQRTQQEDSAVYLCASSVGTGEYYEQYFGPGTRLTVT.

The rearrangement joins TRBV7-9 to TRBJ2-1; 7 bases map to TRBD2. Trimming cost V 5 bases and J 7 bases; bases outside gene matches: 14. Germline V gene lookup returns CDR1 SEHNR and CDR2 FQNEAQ (reference sequence). The CDR3 has 16 residues. The CDR3 sequence is CASSPPTAGVRNEQFF. CDR3 coding DNA: TGTGCCAGCAGCCCACCTACTGCGGGAGTAAGGAATGAGCAGTTCTTC.

This rearrangement joins TRBV9 to TRBJ1-1; a weak D match, TRBD1 (5 bases). Trimming pared 0 bases from V and 1 base from J, leaving 7 bases between. The CDR3 loop spans 14 amino acids. Germline V gene sequence: CDR1 SGDLS, CDR2 YYNGEE. The CDR3 reads CASSVGGTNTEAFF. CDR3 DNA: TGTGCCAGCAGCGTAGGGGGGACGAACACTGAAGCTTTCTTT. Full variable domain (rest looked up from reference TRBV9 and TRBJ1-1): DSGVTQTPKHLITATGQRVTLRCSPRSGDLSVYWYQQSLDQGLQFLIQYYNGEERAKGNILERFSAQQFPDLHSELNLSSLELGDSALYFCASSVGGTNTEAFFGQGTRLTVV.

The V gene is TRBV7-2, the J gene TRBJ1-2; D may be TRBD1 (6 bases). Between the trimmed V and J ends, which lost 4 bases and 7 bases, there was a span of 10 bases. The CDR3 is made up of 12 amino acids. Germline V gives CDR1 SGHTA, CDR2 FQGNSA. DNA of the CDR3: TGTGCCAGCAGCTCCGGCAGGGGTGGCTACACCTTC. Translating it yields CASSSGRGGYTF.

This clonotype has just one count. This sequence joins TRBV19 and TRBJ2-2; no clear D. Trimming pared 10 bases from V and 6 bases from J, leaving 15 bases between. This CDR3 has 13 residues. Germline assignment: CDR1 LNHDA and CDR2 SQIVND (reference sequence). The CDR3: CATQGWSAGELFF. Written as DNA, the CDR3 is TGTGCCACCCAAGGGTGGTCCGCCGGGGAGCTGTTTTTT.

The chain has TRBV9 and TRBJ2-3; the match to TRBD2 covers 12 bases. The length of the CDR3 is 15 residues. Germline V gives CDR1 SGDLS, CDR2 YYNGEE. Trimming removed 3 bases from V and 10 bases from J; junction bases left unmatched: 9. CDR3 amino acids: CASSARASGRGSQYF. CDR3 in DNA: TGTGCCAGCAGCGCGAGGGCTAGCGGGAGGGGATCGCAGTATTTT.

This clonotype was observed many times. The genes are TRBV12-3 or TRBV12-4 and TRBJ2-1; TRBD2 might be the D (5 bases). The CDR3 totals 15 residues. V gave up 5 bases and J gave up 0 bases, with 11 bases separating them. The CDR3, as DNA: TGTGCCAGCAGTCTCCGGGGTAACTCCTACAATGAGCAGTTCTTC. Its protein is CASSLRGNSYNEQFF.

In its sample, this clonotype was seen a few times. This chain uses TRBV7-2 with TRBJ1-1; D gene ambiguous. The CDR3 length is 13 residues. Looked up from germline, CDR1 is SGHTA and CDR2 is FQGNSA. The germline V and J ends were trimmed by 4 bases and 7 bases, with 13 bases remaining between them. CDR3 amino acids: CASSSQSSSEAFF. The DNA for the CDR3 is TGTGCCAGCAGCTCTCAGTCATCTAGTGAAGCTTTCTTT.

Ten or more counts support this clonotype. The chain combines TRBV4-3 with TRBJ1-6, with D perhaps TRBD1 (5 bases). This CDR3 comprises 14 residues. V shed 6 bases and J shed 7 bases, with 13 bases lying between them. Looked up from germline, CDR1 is LGHNA and CDR2 is YSLEER. The CDR3 DNA is TGCGCCAGCAGTTCCGGGACTAAAAATTCACCCCTCCACTTT. Translating it yields CASSSGTKNSPLHF.

The chain links TRBV5-1 to TRBJ1-2; 7 bases are a match to TRBD1. Germline CDR1 SGHRS, CDR2 YFSETQ. The CDR3 consists of 15 residues. V lost 0 bases to trimming and J lost 4 bases; unmatched junction nucleotides: 6. CDR3 residues: CASSLDQTGFYGYTF. The CDR3 region has the DNA TGCGCCAGCAGCTTGGACCAGACAGGGTTCTATGGCTACACCTTC.

This clonotype was observed a single time. V gene TRBV6-1 combines with J gene TRBJ1-2, with D possibly being TRBD1 (6 bases). V was cut by 7 bases and J by 6 bases, with 18 bases left in between. Per germline, CDR1 MNHNS and CDR2 SASEGT. The CDR3 sequence is 14 residues long. CDR3 residues: CASTATRGTDGYTF. The CDR3 DNA follows: TGTGCCAGCACCGCCACCAGGGGAACGGATGGCTACACCTTC.

This clonotype was seen more than once but under ten times. The rearrangement links TRBV6-5 to TRBJ2-7; 13 nucleotides match TRBD2. V shed 4 bases and J 2 bases; nucleotides not matched to a gene: 5. CDR3 size: 16 residues. In germline, CDR1 is MNHEY, CDR2 SVGAGI. CDR3 protein: CASSFGLAGAAYEQYF. The CDR3 coding sequence is TGTGCCAGCAGTTTCGGACTAGCGGGGGCCGCCTACGAGCAGTACTTC.

The genes are TRBV7-9 and TRBJ2-1; 7 bases are a match to TRBD2. The germline gives CDR1 SEHNR, CDR2 FQNEAQ (reference sequence). Unmatched junction bases numbered 12, after V lost 4 bases and J lost 3 bases. CDR3 length: 17 amino acids. CDR3 in amino acids: CASSSRGWRENYNEQFF. Written as DNA, the CDR3 is TGTGCCAGCAGCTCCCGTGGGTGGCGGGAGAACTACAATGAGCAGTTCTTC.

This clonotype occurred many times. This chain connects TRBV15 to TRBJ1-2; no definite D call. The ends were cut back, 4 bases at V and 8 bases at J, with 11 bases in the middle. The germline CDR1 and CDR2 sequences are LNHNV and YYDKDF (reference sequence). CDR3 length: 12 amino acids. The CDR3 sequence is CATSIRRGGYTF. The CDR3 DNA reads TGTGCCACCAGCATTCGTCGCGGGGGCTACACCTTC.

The genes are TRBV6-5 and TRBJ2-6, with TRBD1 matching 7 bases. Per the germline V gene, CDR1 is MNHEY and CDR2 is SVGAGI. This CDR3 has 15 amino acids. After removal of 5 bases from V and 2 bases from J, the junction contained 3 bases not matched to a gene. The CDR3 protein is CASSHDRAGANVLTF. The CDR3 DNA reads as TGTGCCAGCAGTCACGACAGGGCTGGGGCCAACGTCCTGACTTTC.

Notes on this clonotype: One base away lies a much larger clone, so this may be a sequencing read error. The chain employs TRBV20-1 and TRBJ1-2; D remains ambiguous. CDR3 length: 11 amino acids. Looked up from germline, CDR1 is DFQATT and CDR2 is SNEGSKA (reference sequence). The germline V and J ends were trimmed by 1 base and 3 bases, with 3 bases remaining between them. This chain's CDR3 is CSARAHYGYTF. CDR3 coding DNA: TGCAGTGCTAGAGCTCACTATGGCTACACCTTC.

This clonotype was observed a few times. This chain connects TRBV9 to TRBJ2-2, with 8 bases identical to TRBD2. The CDR3 is made up of 18 amino acids. V lost 0 bases and J lost 2; bases outside the gene matches: 9. Germline assignment: CDR1 SGDLS and CDR2 YYNGEE. The DNA of the CDR3 is TGTGCCAGCAGCGTAGAGGTCCGGGCGGGGGGAAACACCGGGGAGCTGTTTTTT. Translation gives CASSVEVRAGGNTGELFF.

This chain links TRBV14 with TRBJ2-1; 11 bases match TRBD2. The J segment lost 8 bases and the V segment lost 1 base, leaving 4 bases of the junction unmatched. This CDR3 spans 15 amino acids. Germline CDR1 SGHDN, CDR2 FVKESK. CDR3: CASSQGLAGFDEQFF. CDR3 coding DNA: TGTGCCAGCAGCCAAGGACTAGCGGGATTCGATGAGCAGTTCTTC.

The chain uses TRBV7-9 and TRBJ2-1, with D possibly called TRBD1 or TRBD2 (5 bases each). Trimming left V 0 bases short and J 9 bases short, with 15 bases between. The CDR3 consists of 15 residues. Germline loops: CDR1 SEHNR, CDR2 FQNEAQ (reference sequence). The CDR3 DNA reads as TGTGCCAGCAGCTTAGCTGTCGGGGCCATAGCTGAGCAGTTCTTC. It encodes CASSLAVGAIAEQFF.

The genes are TRBV6-4 and TRBJ2-3; D unclear. This CDR3 is built from 14 residues. Germline V CDR1 and CDR2: MRHNA, SNTAGT. Between the trimmed V and J ends, which lost 2 bases and 2 bases, there was a span of 8 bases. This chain's CDR3 is CASSDGQDTDTQYF. The CDR3 coding sequence is TGTGCCAGCAGTGACGGGCAGGACACAGATACGCAGTATTTT.